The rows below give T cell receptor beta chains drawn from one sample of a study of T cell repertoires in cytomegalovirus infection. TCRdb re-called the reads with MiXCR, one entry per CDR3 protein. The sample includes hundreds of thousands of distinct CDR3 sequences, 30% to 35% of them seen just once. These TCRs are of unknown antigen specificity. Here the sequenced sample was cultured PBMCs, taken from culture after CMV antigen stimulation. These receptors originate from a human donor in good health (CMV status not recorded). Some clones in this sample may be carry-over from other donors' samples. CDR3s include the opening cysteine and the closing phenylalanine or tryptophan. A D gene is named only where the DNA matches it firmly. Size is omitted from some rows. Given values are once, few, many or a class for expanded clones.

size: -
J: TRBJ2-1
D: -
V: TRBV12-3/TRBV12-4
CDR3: CASSPRDWPYNEQFF
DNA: TGTGCCAGCAGTCCCCGGGACTGGCCCTACAATGAGCAGTTCTTC

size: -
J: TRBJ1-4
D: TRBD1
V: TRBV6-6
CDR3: CASKYPQGPNEKLFF
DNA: TGTGCCAGCAAGTACCCACAGGGGCCTAATGAAAAGCTGTTTTTT

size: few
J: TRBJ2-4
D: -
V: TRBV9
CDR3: CASSVSLGDPGTLKNIQYF
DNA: TGTGCCAGCAGCGTAAGCCTAGGGGATCCCGGGACCCTGAAAAACATTCAGTACTTC

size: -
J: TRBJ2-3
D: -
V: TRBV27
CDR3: CASSPTKIAQYF
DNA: TGTGCCAGCAGTCCCACCAAGATCGCGCAGTATTTT

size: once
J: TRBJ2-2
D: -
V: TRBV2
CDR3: CASGTGANTGELFF
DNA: TGTGCCAGCGGGACCGGGGCGAACACCGGGGAGCTGTTTTTT

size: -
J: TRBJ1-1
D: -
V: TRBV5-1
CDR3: CASSLDGASNTEAFF
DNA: TGCGCCAGCAGCTTGGATGGGGCCTCGAACACTGAAGCTTTCTTT

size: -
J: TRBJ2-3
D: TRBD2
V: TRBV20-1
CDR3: CSAAEVGTSGRDTQYF
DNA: TGCAGTGCGGCAGAGGTCGGGACTAGCGGGAGAGATACGCAGTATTTT

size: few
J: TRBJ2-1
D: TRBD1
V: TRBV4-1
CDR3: CASSQDADRGRYNEQFF
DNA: TGCGCCAGCAGCCAAGACGCCGACAGGGGACGATACAATGAGCAGTTCTTC

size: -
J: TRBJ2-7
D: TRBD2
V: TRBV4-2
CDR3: CASSQGQRGGFYEQYF
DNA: TGTGCCAGCAGCCAAGGGCAGCGGGGCGGATTCTACGAGCAGTACTTC

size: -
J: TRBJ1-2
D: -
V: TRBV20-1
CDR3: CSARDSNDNGYTF
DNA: TGCAGTGCTAGAGATAGCAATGACAATGGCTACACCTTC

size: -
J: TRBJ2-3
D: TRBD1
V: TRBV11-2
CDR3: CANSLSPDRPDTQYF
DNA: TGTGCCAACAGCTTGTCGCCGGACAGGCCGGATACGCAGTATTTT

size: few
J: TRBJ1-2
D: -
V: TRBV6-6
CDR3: CASSPGARLNYGYTF
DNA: TGTGCCAGCAGTCCAGGCGCCAGGCTGAACTATGGCTACACCTTC

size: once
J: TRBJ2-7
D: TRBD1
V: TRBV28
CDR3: CASRNRGLEQYF
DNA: TGTGCCAGCAGAAACAGGGGGCTCGAGCAGTACTTC

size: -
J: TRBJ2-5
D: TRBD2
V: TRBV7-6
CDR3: CASRPTGGLAGGQETQYF
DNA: TGTGCCAGCAGACCAACGGGGGGACTAGCGGGGGGCCAAGAGACCCAGTACTTC

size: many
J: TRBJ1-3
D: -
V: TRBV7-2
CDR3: CASSSSWGNTIYF
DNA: TGTGCCAGCAGCTCTAGCTGGGGAAACACCATATATTTT

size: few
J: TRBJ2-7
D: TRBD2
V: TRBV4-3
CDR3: CASSRGLAGSQQYF
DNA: TGCGCCAGCAGCCGAGGACTAGCGGGTTCACAGCAGTACTTC

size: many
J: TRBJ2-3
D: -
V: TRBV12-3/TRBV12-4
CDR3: CASSWGRSTDTQYF
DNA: TGTGCCAGCAGCTGGGGACGCAGCACAGATACGCAGTATTTT

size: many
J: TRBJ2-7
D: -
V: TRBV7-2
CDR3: CASSLAKGLNYEQYF
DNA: TGTGCCAGCAGCTTAGCGAAGGGACTCAACTACGAGCAGTACTTC

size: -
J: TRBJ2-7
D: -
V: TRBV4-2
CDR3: CASSLSSPLTYEQYF
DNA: TGTGCCAGCAGCCTCTCTTCCCCACTAACCTACGAGCAGTACTTC

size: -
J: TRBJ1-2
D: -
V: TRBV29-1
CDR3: CSVAKRRTDYGYTF
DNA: TGCAGCGTCGCCAAACGTAGGACAGACTATGGCTACACCTTC

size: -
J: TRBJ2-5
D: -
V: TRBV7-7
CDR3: CASSPTWGQETQYF
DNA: TGTGCCAGCAGCCCGACCTGGGGTCAAGAGACCCAGTACTTC

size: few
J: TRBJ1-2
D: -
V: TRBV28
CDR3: CASSPMGLVDTF
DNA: TGTGCCAGCAGTCCCATGGGGCTCGTCGACACCTTC

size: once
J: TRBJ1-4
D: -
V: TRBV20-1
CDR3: CSAGGGVTNEKLFF
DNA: TGCAGTGCCGGGGGGGGGGTAACTAATGAAAAACTGTTTTTT

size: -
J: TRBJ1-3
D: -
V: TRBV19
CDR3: CATFNYRSGNTIYF
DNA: TGTGCCACCTTTAATTACAGGTCTGGAAACACCATATATTTT

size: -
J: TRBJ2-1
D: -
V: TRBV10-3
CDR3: CAISEPQRARREQFF
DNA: TGTGCCATCAGTGAGCCCCAGCGGGCACGGAGGGAGCAGTTCTTC

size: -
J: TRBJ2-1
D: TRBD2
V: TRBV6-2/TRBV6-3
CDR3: CAEPGLASYNEQFF
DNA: TGTGCCGAACCGGGACTAGCGAGCTACAATGAGCAGTTCTTC

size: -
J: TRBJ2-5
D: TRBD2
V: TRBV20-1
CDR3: CSASASGEETQYF
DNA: TGCAGTGCTAGTGCTAGCGGGGAAGAGACCCAGTACTTC

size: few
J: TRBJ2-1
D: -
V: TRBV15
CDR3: CATRPGGRGPHNEQFF
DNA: TGTGCCACCAGACCTGGGGGGCGGGGGCCCCACAATGAGCAGTTCTTC

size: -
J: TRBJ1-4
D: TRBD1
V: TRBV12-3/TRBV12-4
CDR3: CASRTGLGEKLFF
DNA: TGTGCCAGCAGGACAGGGCTTGGCGAAAAACTGTTTTTT

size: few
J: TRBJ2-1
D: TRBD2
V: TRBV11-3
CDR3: CASSLRGVASGEGSNEQFF
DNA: TGTGCCAGCAGCTTAAGGGGTGTGGCTAGCGGAGAGGGGAGCAATGAGCAGTTCTTC

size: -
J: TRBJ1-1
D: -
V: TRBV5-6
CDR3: CASSLYGLWTEAFF
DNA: TGTGCCAGCAGCTTGTACGGGTTATGGACTGAAGCTTTCTTT

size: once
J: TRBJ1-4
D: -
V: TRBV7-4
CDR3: CACSLERGIEKLFF
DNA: TGTGCCTGCAGCTTAGAACGAGGGATTGAAAAACTGTTTTTT

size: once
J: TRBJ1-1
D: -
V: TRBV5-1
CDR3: CASSFLLRNGDGTEAFF
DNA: TGCGCCAGCAGCTTCCTACTCAGGAACGGGGACGGGACTGAAGCTTTCTTT

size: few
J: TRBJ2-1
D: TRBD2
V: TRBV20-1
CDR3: CSAHTYGTSGDNEQFF
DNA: TGCAGTGCCCATACCTACGGGACTAGCGGGGACAATGAGCAGTTCTTC

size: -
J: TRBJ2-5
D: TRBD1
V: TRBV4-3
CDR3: CASSQVLPGQGGETQYF
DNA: TGCGCCAGCAGCCAAGTCCTCCCGGGACAGGGAGGGGAGACCCAGTACTTC

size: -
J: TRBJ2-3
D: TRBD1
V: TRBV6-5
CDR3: CASRRGRGDTQYF
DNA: TGTGCCAGCAGGAGGGGGCGCGGAGATACGCAGTATTTT

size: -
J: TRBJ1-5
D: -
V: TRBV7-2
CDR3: CASSFGNRAHQPQHF
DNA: TGTGCCAGCAGCTTCGGGAACAGGGCTCACCAGCCCCAGCATTTT

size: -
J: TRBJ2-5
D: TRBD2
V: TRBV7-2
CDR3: CPSSLGRSASGGQETQYF
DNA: TGTCCCAGCAGCTTAGGGCGGTCGGCTAGCGGGGGCCAAGAGACCCAGTACTTC

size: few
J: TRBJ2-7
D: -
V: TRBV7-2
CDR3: CASSLAPRGYYEQYF
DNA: TGTGCCAGCAGCTTAGCGCCACGGGGTTACTACGAGCAGTACTTC

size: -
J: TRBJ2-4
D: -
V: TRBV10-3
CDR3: CAISERVAGRPPKNIQYF
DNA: TGTGCCATCAGTGAGAGGGTGGCGGGACGCCCTCCGAAAAACATTCAGTACTTC

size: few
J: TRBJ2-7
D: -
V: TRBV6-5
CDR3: CASSYARGSYEQYF
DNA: TGTGCCAGCAGTTATGCAAGGGGATCCTACGAGCAGTACTTC

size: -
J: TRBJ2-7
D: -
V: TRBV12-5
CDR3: CASGLAGLPGVQYF
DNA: TGTGCTAGTGGTTTGGCGGGACTTCCGGGGGTGCAGTACTTC

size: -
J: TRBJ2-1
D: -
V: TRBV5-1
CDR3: CASSWGLAGPYYNEQFF
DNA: TGCGCCAGCAGCTGGGGACTGGCAGGGCCATACTACAATGAGCAGTTCTTC

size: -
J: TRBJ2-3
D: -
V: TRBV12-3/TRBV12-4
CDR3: CASGDVTSTDTQYF
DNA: TGTGCCAGCGGGGACGTAACTAGCACAGATACGCAGTATTTT

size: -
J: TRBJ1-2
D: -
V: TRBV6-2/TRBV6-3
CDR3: CASSYTPGERSGYTF
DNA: TGTGCCAGCAGTTACACTCCTGGGGAGAGGTCTGGCTACACCTTC